The 2 T cell receptor beta chains below all came from one sample that was sequenced in a study of molecular identifiers for immune sequencing clone quantification. One entry per CDR3 protein results from TCRdb running MiXCR on the PCR reads. The table shows about 32,000 distinct CDR3 sequences, with over 15% occurring only once. The sequencing sample was made of naive CD8+ T cells from blood, with Jurkat cell RNA spiked in. The sample's subset: FACS-sorted CD8+CD4-CCR7+CD45RA+ naive T cells. The receptor set was obtained from a human donor in good health. Some libraries in this study had Jurkat cell RNA spiked in.

This clonotype occurred many times. The rearrangement joins TRBV7-9 to TRBJ2-5; 8 nucleotides agree with TRBD2. After removal of 5 bases from V and 4 bases from J, the junction contained 9 bases not matched to a gene. The V gene's germline CDR1 is SEHNR and CDR2 FQNEAQ (reference sequence). The CDR3 is 15 amino acids. CDR3 loop: CASSTSRGGPETQYF. The CDR3 DNA sequence: TGTGCCAGCAGCACCTCTCGCGGGGGGCCAGAGACCCAGTACTTC.

This clonotype was picked up many times. The chain recombines TRBV4-1 with TRBJ1-5; D gene ambiguous. Trimming took off 0 bases at V and 4 bases at J, with 7 bases between the two ends. Per the germline V gene, CDR1 is MGHRA and CDR2 is YSYEKL. This CDR3 has 14 residues. CDR3 amino acids: CASSQDAENQPQHF. CDR3 nucleotide sequence: TGCGCCAGCAGCCAAGATGCCGAAAATCAGCCCCAGCATTTT.